This entry lists 29 T cell receptor beta chains sequenced from one sample in a study of cytotoxic CD8 clonotypes in ibrutinib-treated CLL. Method: immunoSEQ multiplex PCR; TCRdb's copy keeps in-frame clones and lacks some. The sample lists roughly 250,000 clones, 70% occurring once. Sequenced material: PBMCs, taken after 24 months of ibrutinib treatment. The receptors shown here come from a human donor with chronic lymphocytic leukemia.

The chain employs TRBV6-4 and TRBJ2-2; no clear D. With 0 bases removed from V and 2 bases from J, the gap between germline ends came to 4 bases. CDR3 length equals 14 residues. Germline V gene data show CDR1 as MRHNA and CDR2 as SNTAGT. This CDR3 reads CASSDSDNTGELFF. Written as DNA, the CDR3 is TGTGCCAGCAGTGACTCGGATAACACCGGGGAGCTGTTTTTT.

Notes on this clone: This same CDR3 is encoded by further DNA sequences in the sample. The chain combines TRBV9 with TRBJ2-7; D may be TRBD2 (6 bases). CDR3 length: 15 residues. The germline gives CDR1 SGDLS, CDR2 YYNGEE. V was shortened by 0 bases and J by 1 base, with 11 bases between the two germline ends. CDR3 DNA: TGTGCCAGCAGCGTAGGTGGGACTGCGTCCTACGAGCAGTACTTC. As protein: CASSVGGTASYEQYF.

The V gene is TRBV4-3, the J gene TRBJ1-1; D ambiguous. The CDR3 consists of 13 residues. V lost 8 bases and J 4 bases, leaving 14 bases between the germline ends. Germline CDR1 LGHNA, CDR2 YSLEER. In DNA form, the CDR3 reads TGCGCCAGCGACGACTCGGACGGCACTGAAGCTTTCTTT. Protein product: CASDDSDGTEAFF.

J is TRBJ1-1 and V is TRBV13; the D is unclear. V was shortened by 1 base and J by 8 bases, with 11 bases between the two germline ends. This CDR3 is 13 amino acids long. Germline V gene data show CDR1 as PRHDT and CDR2 as FYEKMQ (reference sequence). The CDR3 reads CASSLEGTAEAFF. CDR3 bases: TGTGCCAGCAGCTTAGAAGGAACAGCAGAAGCTTTCTTT.

The chain uses TRBV5-4 and TRBJ2-7; 7 nucleotides line up with TRBD1. Germline-derived CDR1 and CDR2 are SGHNT and YYREEE (reference sequence). CDR3 length equals 14 residues. The V gene end was trimmed by 4 bases and the J gene end by 6 bases; junction bases not matched to a gene: 10. The CDR3 sequence: CASSTGTALGEQYF. CDR3 sequence (DNA): TGTGCCAGCAGCACCGGGACAGCCTTGGGCGAGCAGTACTTC.

The chain employs TRBV4-3 and TRBJ1-2; 7 bases are a match to TRBD1. The CDR3 has 17 residues. In germline, CDR1 is LGHNA, CDR2 YSLEER. The J segment lost 1 base and the V segment lost 0 bases, leaving 8 bases of the junction unmatched. The CDR3 protein is CASSQDLRDRVNYGYTF. DNA of the CDR3: TGCGCCAGCAGCCAAGATTTGCGGGACAGAGTTAACTATGGCTACACCTTC.

This chain connects TRBV19 to TRBJ1-5, with D unclear. Trimming took off 5 bases at V and 2 bases at J, with 13 bases between the two ends. This CDR3 comprises 15 residues. Germline assignment: CDR1 LNHDA and CDR2 SQIVND (reference sequence). CDR3 coding DNA: TGTGCCAGTAGTGGTGGGTGGGTCGGCAATCAGCCCCAGCATTTT. Translated, it gives CASSGGWVGNQPQHF. Filled out from reference TRBV19 and TRBJ1-5, the complete variable domain reads DGGITQSPKYLFRKEGQNVTLSCEQNLNHDAMYWYRQDPGQGLRLIYYSQIVNDFQKGDIAEGYSVSREKKESFPLTVTSAQKNPTAFYLCASSGGWVGNQPQHFGDGTRLSIL.

The chain couples TRBV5-5 to TRBJ2-3, with unresolved D. Trimming removed 4 bases at V and 2 bases at J, with 14 bases between. Germline CDR1 and CDR2: SGHKS and YYEKEE (reference sequence). The CDR3 sequence is 15 residues long. The CDR3 DNA reads TGTGCCAGCAGCCCCGAAGGTTCGGCCACAGATACGCAGTATTTT. Translated, it gives CASSPEGSATDTQYF.

J is TRBJ2-3 and V is TRBV6-4; TRBD2 matches 7 bases. Looked up from germline, CDR1 is MRHNA and CDR2 is SNTAGT. The CDR3 consists of 14 residues. After removal of 6 bases from V and 2 bases from J, the junction contained 5 bases not matched to a gene. CDR3: CASRSGANTDTQYF. The DNA for the CDR3 is TGTGCCAGCAGAAGCGGGGCCAACACAGATACGCAGTATTTT.

A few counts support this clone. The chain couples TRBV27 to TRBJ1-1; D uncertain. The CDR3 loop spans 13 amino acids. Trimming shortened V by 7 bases and J by 0 bases, and 9 bases separated the two germline ends. Germline CDR1 MNHEY, CDR2 SMNVEV (reference sequence). Here the CDR3 DNA reads TGTGCCAGCATTGGCAGAATGAACACTGAAGCTTTCTTT. Protein sequence: CASIGRMNTEAFF.

V usage is TRBV9 and J usage is TRBJ2-7; tentative D call: TRBD2 (5 bases). V lost 3 bases, J lost 2 bases, and 6 bases lay in between. Germline CDR1 is SGDLS and CDR2 is YYNGEE. The CDR3 is 12 amino acids. CDR3 sequence reads: CASSAGTYEQYF. The CDR3 DNA reads TGTGCCAGCAGCGCGGGGACCTACGAGCAGTACTTC.

This clone has just a few counts. V usage is TRBV7-6 and J usage is TRBJ1-5, with 7 bases aligning to TRBD1. The CDR3 runs 15 residues. CDR1 is SGHVS, CDR2 FNYEAQ, per germline. After removal of 4 bases from V and 2 bases from J, the junction contained 5 bases not matched to a gene. In DNA form, the CDR3 reads TGTGCCAGCAGCTCGGACAGGATTGGCAATCAGCCCCAGCATTTT. Translated, it gives CASSSDRIGNQPQHF.

This chain links TRBV6-5 with TRBJ2-3, with D hard to call. CDR1 and CDR2 (germline): MNHEY, SVGAGI. Between the trimmed V and J ends, which lost 2 bases and 3 bases, there was a span of 12 bases. The CDR3 is 15 amino acids. The CDR3 nucleotides read TGTGCCAGCAGTTACGAGAACGCATTGACAGATACGCAGTATTTT. Translating gives CASSYENALTDTQYF.

The chain employs TRBV27 and TRBJ1-5; unclear D gene. The germline gives CDR1 MNHEY, CDR2 SMNVEV (reference sequence). Trimming cost V 6 bases and J 4 bases, with 16 bases left between them. The CDR3 is made up of 15 amino acids. The CDR3 reads CASSPSAYLNQPQHF. Here the CDR3 DNA reads TGTGCCAGCAGCCCCTCCGCGTACCTTAATCAGCCCCAGCATTTT.

The chain combines TRBV21-1 with TRBJ1-5; the table's D gene call, TRBD1, was not cross checked with the DNA. TRBV21-1 is listed as a pseudogene. This CDR3 region has 16 residues. The CDR3 region is CAILNRDKYSNQPQHF. For the CDR3, the DNA is TGTGCCATCCTTAACCGGGACAAATATAGCAATCAGCCCCAGCATTTT.

The J gene is TRBJ1-5, the V gene TRBV15; D possibly corresponds to TRBD1 (5 bases). CDR1 LNHNV and CDR2 YYDKDF come from the germline V gene (reference sequence). V was shortened by 0 bases and J by 5 bases, with 11 bases between the two germline ends. CDR3 length: 15 amino acids. The CDR3 region is CATSRDYEGHQPQHF. DNA for the CDR3: TGTGCCACCAGCAGAGATTATGAGGGGCATCAGCCCCAGCATTTT.

The chain joins TRBV28 to TRBJ1-5; a possible D gene is TRBD1 (5 bases). V lost 7 bases to trimming and J lost 5 bases, with 18 bases between them. The germline CDR1 and CDR2 sequences are MDHEN and SYDVKM. The CDR3 has 15 amino acids. In nucleotides, the CDR3 is TGTGCCAGCAATCACGACAGTAAAATAGATCAGCCCCAGCATTTT. Its protein product is CASNHDSKIDQPQHF.

The J gene is TRBJ2-3, the V gene TRBV14, with D unresolved. CDR1 and CDR2 (germline): SGHDN, FVKESK. The CDR3 contains 14 residues. Trimming stripped 1 base from V and 6 bases from J, with 11 bases between. The CDR3 nucleotides read TGTGCCAGCAGCCAAGCGACGCTTAGGGATACGCAGTATTTT. Its protein is CASSQATLRDTQYF.

This clone was detected only once. The CDR3 loop is CASSFPAGNEQYF. In DNA form, the CDR3 reads TGTGCCAGCAGCTTCCCCGCGGGGAACGAGCAGTACTTC. The J gene is TRBJ2-7, the V gene TRBV7-9, with D maybe TRBD2 (6 bases). With 3 bases removed from V and 5 bases from J, the gap between germline ends came to 11 bases. The CDR3 consists of 13 residues. The germline V gene has CDR1 SEHNR and CDR2 FQNEAQ (reference sequence).

As regards this clone: The same CDR3 also results from other DNA sequences found in this sample. The CDR3 bases are TGTGCCAGCAGCTTAGGGACTAGCACAGATACGCAGTATTTT. Translation gives CASSLGTSTDTQYF. This chain joins TRBV7-3 and TRBJ2-3, with D possibly TRBD2 on 6 matching bases. V was shortened by 2 bases and J by 0 bases, with 6 bases between the two germline ends. The CDR3 has 14 residues. Germline V CDR1 and CDR2: SGHTA, FQGTGA.

This chain uses TRBV18 with TRBJ1-1; D is undetermined. CDR3 length: 15 amino acids. From germline, CDR1 is KGHSH and CDR2 LQKENI. Trimming cost V 1 base and J 2 bases, with 11 bases left between them. The CDR3 nucleotides read TGTGCCAGCTCACCACGAGAGAGAGTCAACACTGAAGCTTTCTTT. Encoded protein: CASSPRERVNTEAFF.

The count of this clone is one. The J gene is TRBJ2-7, the V gene TRBV7-6, with no clear D. Germline V gene data show CDR1 as SGHVS and CDR2 as FNYEAQ. V lost 1 base and J 4 bases, leaving 17 bases between the germline ends. The CDR3 totals 16 residues. CDR3: CASSLDIRKGSYEQYF. The CDR3 nucleotides are TGTGCCAGCAGCTTAGATATTAGGAAGGGTTCGTACGAGCAGTACTTC.

This clone has more than one count but fewer than ten. The chain is built from TRBV7-8 and TRBJ2-5, with D maybe TRBD2 (5 bases). The CDR3 is 15 residues long. Germline lookup yields CDR1 SGHVS and CDR2 FQNEAQ. The V end was cut by 5 bases, the J end by 3 bases, with 16 bases between. The CDR3 loop is CASSPEDWWEETQYF. The CDR3 nucleotides read TGTGCCAGCAGCCCGGAGGATTGGTGGGAAGAGACCCAGTACTTC.

This clone was seen more than once but under ten times. The V gene is TRBV5-5, the J gene TRBJ1-1, with TRBD1 as a possible D gene (5 bases). The CDR3 extends over 14 amino acids. Germline V gene data show CDR1 as SGHKS and CDR2 as YYEKEE (reference sequence). Trimming took off 4 bases at V and 3 bases at J, with 13 bases between the two ends. CDR3 nucleotide sequence: TGTGCCAGCAGCGGCCAAAAAGGGGACACTGAAGCTTTCTTT. Its protein product is CASSGQKGDTEAFF.

The chain carries TRBV27 and TRBJ2-7; unclear D gene. CDR1 MNHEY and CDR2 SMNVEV come from the germline V gene (reference sequence). The germline V and J ends were trimmed by 4 bases and 6 bases, with 10 bases remaining between them. CDR3 length: 12 amino acids. The CDR3 loop reads CASSSDSGEQYF. The CDR3 coding sequence is TGTGCCAGCAGTTCGGATTCCGGCGAGCAGTACTTC.

This rearrangement joins TRBV6-1 to TRBJ1-2; tentatively, D is TRBD1 (5 bases). CDR1 and CDR2 (germline): MNHNS, SASEGT. Trimming took 5 bases from V and 4 from J, leaving 14 bases between them. This CDR3 contains 14 residues. CDR3 sequence reads: CASSSIVGAYGYTF. The CDR3 DNA is TGTGCCAGCAGTTCCATAGTTGGGGCCTATGGCTACACCTTC.

V and J are TRBV30 and TRBJ2-2; possibly TRBD2 for D (5 bases). The CDR3 is made up of 15 amino acids. Per germline, CDR1 GTSNPN and CDR2 SVGIG (reference sequence). The V end lost 2 bases, the J end lost 0 bases, and 10 bases lay between the germline ends. For the CDR3, the DNA is TGTGCCTGGAGTCGGCTAGCAGCGAACACCGGGGAGCTGTTTTTT. It is translated as CAWSRLAANTGELFF.

The chain uses TRBV9 and TRBJ2-1; the D gene is possibly TRBD2 (7 bases). Trimming removed 3 bases at V and 8 bases at J, with 15 bases between. Germline V gene lookup returns CDR1 SGDLS and CDR2 YYNGEE. CDR3 length: 14 residues. DNA for the CDR3: TGTGCCAGCAGCGCCCGACGGGGGGCGCATGAGCAGTTCTTC. This encodes CASSARRGAHEQFF.

This clone was seen a few times. The V call is TRBV6-5, the J call TRBJ2-7, with D unclear. This CDR3 region has 14 residues. Trimming pared 2 bases from V and 5 bases from J, leaving 13 bases between. Germline CDR1 is MNHEY and CDR2 is SVGAGI. CDR3 loop: CASSYGVGSDEQYF. Written as DNA, the CDR3 is TGTGCCAGCAGTTACGGGGTCGGTTCGGACGAGCAGTACTTC.